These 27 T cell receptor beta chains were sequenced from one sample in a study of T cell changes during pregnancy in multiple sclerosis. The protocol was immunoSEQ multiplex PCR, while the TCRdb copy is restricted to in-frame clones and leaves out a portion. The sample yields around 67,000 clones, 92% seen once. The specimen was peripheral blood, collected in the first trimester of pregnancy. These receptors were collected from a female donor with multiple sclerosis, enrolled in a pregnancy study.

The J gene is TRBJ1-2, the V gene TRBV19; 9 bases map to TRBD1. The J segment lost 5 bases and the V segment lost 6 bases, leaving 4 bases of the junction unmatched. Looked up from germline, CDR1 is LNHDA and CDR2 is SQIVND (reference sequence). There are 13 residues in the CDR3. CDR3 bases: TGTGCCAGTAGCAGACAGGGGGGGTATGGCTACACCTTC. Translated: CASSRQGGYGYTF.

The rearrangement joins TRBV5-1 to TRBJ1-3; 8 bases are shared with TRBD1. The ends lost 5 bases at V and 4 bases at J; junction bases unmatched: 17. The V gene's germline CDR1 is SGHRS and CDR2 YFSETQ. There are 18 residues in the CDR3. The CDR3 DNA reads TGCGCCAGCAGTTCGGACAGGGCGTTCTCCTCGGACGGAAACACCATATATTTT. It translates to CASSSDRAFSSDGNTIYF.

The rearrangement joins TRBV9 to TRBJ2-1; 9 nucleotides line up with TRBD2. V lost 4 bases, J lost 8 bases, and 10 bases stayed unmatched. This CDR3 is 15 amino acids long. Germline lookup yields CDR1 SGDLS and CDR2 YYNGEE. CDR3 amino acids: CASSSGAGGTYEQFF. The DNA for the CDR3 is TGTGCCAGCAGCTCGGGAGCGGGAGGAACTTATGAGCAGTTCTTC.

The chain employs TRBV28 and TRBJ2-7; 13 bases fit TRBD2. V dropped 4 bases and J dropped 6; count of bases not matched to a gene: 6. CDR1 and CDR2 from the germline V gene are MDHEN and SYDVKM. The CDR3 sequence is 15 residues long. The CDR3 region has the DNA TGTGCCAGCAGTTCGGGGACTAGCGGGACTCGCGAGCAGTACTTC. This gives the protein CASSSGTSGTREQYF.

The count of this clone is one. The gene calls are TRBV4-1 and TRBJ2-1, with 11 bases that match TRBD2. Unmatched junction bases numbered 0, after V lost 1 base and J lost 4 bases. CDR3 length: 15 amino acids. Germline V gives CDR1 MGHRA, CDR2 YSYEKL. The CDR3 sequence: CASSQGLAGYNEQFF. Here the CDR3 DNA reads TGCGCCAGCAGCCAAGGACTAGCGGGATACAATGAGCAGTTCTTC.

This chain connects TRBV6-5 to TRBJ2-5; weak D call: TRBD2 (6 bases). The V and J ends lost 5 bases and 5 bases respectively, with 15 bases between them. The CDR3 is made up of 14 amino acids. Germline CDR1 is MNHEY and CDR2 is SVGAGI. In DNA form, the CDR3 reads TGTGCCAGCAGTGCCCGGCTAGCGAAGGAGACCCAGTACTTC. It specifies CASSARLAKETQYF.

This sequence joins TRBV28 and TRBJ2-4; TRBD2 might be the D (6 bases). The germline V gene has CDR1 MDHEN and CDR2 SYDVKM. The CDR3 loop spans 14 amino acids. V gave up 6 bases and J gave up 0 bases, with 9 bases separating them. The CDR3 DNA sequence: TGTGCCAGCAGACCGGGACTAGCCAAAAACATTCAGTACTTC. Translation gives CASRPGLAKNIQYF.

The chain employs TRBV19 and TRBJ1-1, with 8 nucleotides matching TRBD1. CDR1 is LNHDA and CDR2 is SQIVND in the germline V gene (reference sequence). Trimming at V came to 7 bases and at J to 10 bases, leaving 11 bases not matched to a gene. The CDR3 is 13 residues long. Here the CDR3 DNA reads TGTGCCAGTATCGGCCCCCAGGGGGCTGGAGCTTTCTTT. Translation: CASIGPQGAGAFF.

The CDR3 nucleotides read TGTGCCAGCAGTTTCCCGCCAGTTACAAACCAGCCCCAGCATTTT. This sequence encodes CASSFPPVTNQPQHF. The V and J genes are TRBV27 and TRBJ1-5; no clear D. Germline V gene sequence: CDR1 MNHEY, CDR2 SMNVEV (reference sequence). Trimming stripped 3 bases from V and 7 bases from J, with 16 bases between. The CDR3 spans 15 residues.

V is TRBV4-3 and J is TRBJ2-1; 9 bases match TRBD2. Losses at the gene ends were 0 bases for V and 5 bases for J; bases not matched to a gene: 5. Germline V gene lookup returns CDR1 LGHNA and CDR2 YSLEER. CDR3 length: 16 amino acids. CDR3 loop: CASSQDMPSGDNEQFF. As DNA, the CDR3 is TGCGCCAGCAGCCAAGATATGCCTAGCGGGGACAATGAGCAGTTCTTC.

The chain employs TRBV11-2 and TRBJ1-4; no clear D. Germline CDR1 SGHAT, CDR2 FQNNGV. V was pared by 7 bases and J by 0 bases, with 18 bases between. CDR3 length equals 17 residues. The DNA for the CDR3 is TGTGCCAGCAACAAGGACGGGAGATATGCAACTAATGAAAAACTGTTTTTT. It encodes CASNKDGRYATNEKLFF.

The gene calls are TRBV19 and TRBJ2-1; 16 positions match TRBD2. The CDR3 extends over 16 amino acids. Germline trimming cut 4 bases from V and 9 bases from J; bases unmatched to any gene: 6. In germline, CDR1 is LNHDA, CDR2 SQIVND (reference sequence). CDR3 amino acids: CASSRGLAGGPGEQFF. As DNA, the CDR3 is TGTGCCAGTAGTAGGGGACTAGCGGGAGGGCCCGGTGAGCAGTTCTTC.

The CDR3 region is CASSVASGTGGSLNTEAFF. The CDR3 DNA follows: TGTGCCAGCAGCGTAGCGAGCGGGACAGGGGGCTCCTTGAACACTGAAGCTTTCTTT. The chain is built from TRBV9 and TRBJ1-1, with 12 nucleotides matching TRBD1. The CDR3 is 19 residues long. V shed 0 bases, J shed 0 bases, and the junction held 9 bases outside the gene matches. Germline-derived CDR1 and CDR2 are SGDLS and YYNGEE.

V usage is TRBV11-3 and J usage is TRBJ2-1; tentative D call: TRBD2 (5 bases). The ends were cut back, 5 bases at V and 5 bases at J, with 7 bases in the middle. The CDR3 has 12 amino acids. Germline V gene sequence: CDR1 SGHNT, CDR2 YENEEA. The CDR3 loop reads CASSRTDNEQFF. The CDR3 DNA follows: TGTGCCAGCAGCCGGACTGACAATGAGCAGTTCTTC.

CDR3 sequence reads: CASSVVSSETQYF. CDR3 DNA sequence: TGTGCCAGCTCAGTTGTATCTTCGGAGACCCAGTACTTC. The chain joins TRBV18 to TRBJ2-5; D is undetermined. The CDR3 is made up of 13 amino acids. The germline gives CDR1 KGHSH, CDR2 LQKENI. The V gene lost 5 bases and the J gene lost 5 bases, with 12 bases spanning the gap.

For the CDR3, the DNA is TGCGCCAGCAGCCAGGCCTGGACAGCCCAAGAGACCCAGTACTTC. Its protein product is CASSQAWTAQETQYF. This sequence joins TRBV4-3 and TRBJ2-5; D is perhaps TRBD1 (6 bases). V was clipped by 3 bases and J by 1 base, with 12 bases between them. CDR1 LGHNA and CDR2 YSLEER come from the germline V gene. The CDR3 totals 15 residues.

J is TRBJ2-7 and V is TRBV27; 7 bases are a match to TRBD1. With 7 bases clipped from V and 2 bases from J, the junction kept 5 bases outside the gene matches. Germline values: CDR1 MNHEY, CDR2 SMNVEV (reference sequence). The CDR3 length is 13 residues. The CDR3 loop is CASMAGTAYEQYF. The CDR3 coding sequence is TGTGCCAGCATGGCCGGGACAGCCTACGAGCAGTACTTC.

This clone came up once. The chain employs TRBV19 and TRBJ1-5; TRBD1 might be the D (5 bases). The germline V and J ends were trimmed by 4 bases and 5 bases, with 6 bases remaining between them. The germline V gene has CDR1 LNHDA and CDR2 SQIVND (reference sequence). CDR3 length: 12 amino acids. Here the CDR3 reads CASSTGYQPQHF. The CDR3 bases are TGTGCCAGTAGTACAGGGTATCAGCCCCAGCATTTT.

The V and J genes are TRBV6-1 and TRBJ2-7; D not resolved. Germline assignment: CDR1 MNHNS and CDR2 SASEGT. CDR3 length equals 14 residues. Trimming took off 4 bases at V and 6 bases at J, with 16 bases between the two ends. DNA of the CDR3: TGTGCCAGCAGTGCCCCGGGTCGAACCGCCGAGCAGTACTTC. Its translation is CASSAPGRTAEQYF.

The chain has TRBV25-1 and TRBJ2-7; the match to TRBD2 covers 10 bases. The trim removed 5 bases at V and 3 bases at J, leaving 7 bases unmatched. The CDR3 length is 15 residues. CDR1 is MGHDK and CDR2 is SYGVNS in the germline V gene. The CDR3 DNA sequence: TGTGCCAGCAGTCCCCCCGGGACTAGCGACTACGAGCAGTACTTC. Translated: CASSPPGTSDYEQYF.

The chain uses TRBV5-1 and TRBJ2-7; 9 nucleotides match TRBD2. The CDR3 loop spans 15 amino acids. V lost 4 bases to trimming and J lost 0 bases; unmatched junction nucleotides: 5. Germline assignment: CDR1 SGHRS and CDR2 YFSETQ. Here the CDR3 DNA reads TGCGCCAGCAGCCCAACTAGCGGGTTCTCCTACGAGCAGTACTTC. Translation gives CASSPTSGFSYEQYF. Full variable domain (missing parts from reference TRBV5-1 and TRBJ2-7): KAGVTQTPRYLIKTRGQQVTLSCSPISGHRSVSWYQQTPGQGLQFLFEYFSETQRNKGNFPGRFSGRQFSNSRSEMNVSTLELGDSALYLCASSPTSGFSYEQYFGPGTRLTVT.

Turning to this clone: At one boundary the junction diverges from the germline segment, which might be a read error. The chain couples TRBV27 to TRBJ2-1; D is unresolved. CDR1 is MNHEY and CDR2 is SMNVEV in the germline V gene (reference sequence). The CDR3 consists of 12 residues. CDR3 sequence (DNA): TGTGCCAGCGGTTTGACTCCCCGTGGGCAGTTCTTC. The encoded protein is CASGLTPRGQFF.

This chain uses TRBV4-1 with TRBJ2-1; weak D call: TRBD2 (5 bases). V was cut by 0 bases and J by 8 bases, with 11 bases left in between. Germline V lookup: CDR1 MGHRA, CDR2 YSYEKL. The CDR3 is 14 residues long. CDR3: CASSQDRGQDEQFF. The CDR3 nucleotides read TGCGCCAGCAGCCAAGACCGGGGTCAAGATGAGCAGTTCTTC.

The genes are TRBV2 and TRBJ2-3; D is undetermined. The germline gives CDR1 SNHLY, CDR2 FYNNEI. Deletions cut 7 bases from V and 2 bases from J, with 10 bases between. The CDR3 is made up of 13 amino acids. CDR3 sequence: CASNGPFTDTQYF. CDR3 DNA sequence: TGTGCCAGCAATGGGCCGTTCACAGATACGCAGTATTTT.

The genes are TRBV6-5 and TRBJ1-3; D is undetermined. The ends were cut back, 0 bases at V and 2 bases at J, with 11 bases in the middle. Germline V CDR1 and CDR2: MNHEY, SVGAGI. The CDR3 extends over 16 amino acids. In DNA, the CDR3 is TGTGCCAGCAGTTACTCCAGTGATCTGCCTGGAAACACCATATATTTT. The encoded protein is CASSYSSDLPGNTIYF.

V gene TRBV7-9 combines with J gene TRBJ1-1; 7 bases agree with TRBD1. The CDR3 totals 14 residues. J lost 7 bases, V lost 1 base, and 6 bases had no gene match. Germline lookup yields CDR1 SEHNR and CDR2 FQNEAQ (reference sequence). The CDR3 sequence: CASSLDRGGNEAFF. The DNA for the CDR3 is TGTGCCAGCAGCTTAGATCGAGGGGGCAATGAAGCTTTCTTT.

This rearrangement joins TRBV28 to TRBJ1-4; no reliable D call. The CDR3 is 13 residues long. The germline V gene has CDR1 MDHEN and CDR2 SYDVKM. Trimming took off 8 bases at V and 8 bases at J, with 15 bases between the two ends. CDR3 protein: CASAEGYEEKLFF. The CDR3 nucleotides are TGTGCCAGCGCCGAGGGCTACGAGGAAAAACTGTTTTTT.